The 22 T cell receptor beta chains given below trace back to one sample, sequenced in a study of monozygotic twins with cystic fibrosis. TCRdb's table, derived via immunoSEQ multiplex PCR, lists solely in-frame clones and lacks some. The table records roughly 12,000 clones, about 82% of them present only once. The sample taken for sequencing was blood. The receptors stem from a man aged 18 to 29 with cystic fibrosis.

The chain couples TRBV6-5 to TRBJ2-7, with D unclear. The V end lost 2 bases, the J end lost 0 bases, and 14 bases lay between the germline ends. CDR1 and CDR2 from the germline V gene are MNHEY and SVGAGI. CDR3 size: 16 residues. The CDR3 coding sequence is TGTGCCAGCAGTTACGAGGCAGTACCGAGCTCCTACGAGCAGTACTTC. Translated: CASSYEAVPSSYEQYF.

The CDR3 coding sequence is TGTGCCAGCAGTTTGAGGACAGGGATTAGCTATGGCTACACCTTC. This gives the protein CASSLRTGISYGYTF. The chain employs TRBV27 and TRBJ1-2; 8 bases fit TRBD1. J gave up 4 bases and V 3 bases, and 7 bases lay outside the gene matches. Germline lookup yields CDR1 MNHEY and CDR2 SMNVEV (reference sequence). This CDR3 is built from 15 residues.

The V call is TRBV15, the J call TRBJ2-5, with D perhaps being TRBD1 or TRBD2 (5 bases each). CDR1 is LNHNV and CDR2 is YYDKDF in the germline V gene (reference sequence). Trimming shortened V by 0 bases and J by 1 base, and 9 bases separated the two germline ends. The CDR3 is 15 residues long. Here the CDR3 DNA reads TGTGCCACCAGCAGAGATGGTGGGACCCAAGAGACCCAGTACTTC. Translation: CATSRDGGTQETQYF.

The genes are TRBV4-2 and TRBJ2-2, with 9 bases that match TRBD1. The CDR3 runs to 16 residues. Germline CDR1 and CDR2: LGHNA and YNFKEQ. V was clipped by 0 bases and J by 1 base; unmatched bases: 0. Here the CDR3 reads CASSQETGGNTGELFF. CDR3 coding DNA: TGTGCCAGCAGCCAAGAGACAGGGGGGAACACCGGGGAGCTGTTTTTT.

CDR3 bases: TGTGCCGGATCCCGGACAGGGGGCAATCAGCCCCAGCATTTT. Its translation is CAGSRTGGNQPQHF. The chain links TRBV19 to TRBJ1-5, with 9 bases fitting TRBD1. The CDR3 totals 14 residues. Germline assignment: CDR1 LNHDA and CDR2 SQIVND (reference sequence). Trimming at V came to 11 bases and at J to 2 bases, leaving 7 bases not matched to a gene.

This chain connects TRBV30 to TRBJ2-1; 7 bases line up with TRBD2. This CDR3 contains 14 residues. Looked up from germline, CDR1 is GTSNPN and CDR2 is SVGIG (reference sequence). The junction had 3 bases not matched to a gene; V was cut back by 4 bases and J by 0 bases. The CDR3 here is CAWIGTNSYNEQFF. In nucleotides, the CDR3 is TGTGCCTGGATCGGGACTAACTCCTACAATGAGCAGTTCTTC. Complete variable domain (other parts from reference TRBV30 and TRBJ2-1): SQTIHQWPATLVQPVGSPLSLECTVEGTSNPNLYWYRQAAGRGLQLLFYSVGIGQISSEVPQNLSASRPQDRQFILSSKKLLLSDSGFYLCAWIGTNSYNEQFFGPGTRLTVL.

CDR3 sequence (DNA): TGTGCCACCAGCAGAGACGGGGGCGGGTTCTACGAGCAGTACTTC. It encodes CATSRDGGGFYEQYF. V usage is TRBV15 and J usage is TRBJ2-7; possibly TRBD1 or TRBD2 for D (6 bases each). The germline gives CDR1 LNHNV, CDR2 YYDKDF (reference sequence). The CDR3 has 15 residues. The V end lost 0 bases, the J end lost 3 bases, and 12 bases lay between the germline ends. Filled out from reference TRBV15 and TRBJ2-7, the complete variable domain reads DAMVIQNPRYQVTQFGKPVTLSCSQTLNHNVMYWYQQKSSQAPKLLFHYYDKDFNNEADTPDNFQSRRPNTSFCFLDIRSPGLGDTAMYLCATSRDGGGFYEQYFGPGTRLTVT.

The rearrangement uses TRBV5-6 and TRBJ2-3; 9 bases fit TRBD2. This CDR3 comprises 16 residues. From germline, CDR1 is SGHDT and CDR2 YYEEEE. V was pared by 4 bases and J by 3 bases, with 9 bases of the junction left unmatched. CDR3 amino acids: CASSILAGRSTDTQYF. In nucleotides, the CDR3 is TGTGCCAGCAGCATCCTAGCGGGGCGTTCAACAGATACGCAGTATTTT.

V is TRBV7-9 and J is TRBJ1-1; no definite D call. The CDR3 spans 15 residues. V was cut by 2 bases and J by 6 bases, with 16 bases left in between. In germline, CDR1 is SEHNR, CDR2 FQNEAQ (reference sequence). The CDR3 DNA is TGTGCCAGCAGCTTAAAAATTGTTGGAGGTGCTGAAGCTTTCTTT. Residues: CASSLKIVGGAEAFF. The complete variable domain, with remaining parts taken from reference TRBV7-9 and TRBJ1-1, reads DTGVSQNPRHKITKRGQNVTFRCDPISEHNRLYWYRQTLGQGPEFLTYFQNEAQLEKSRLLSDRFSAERPKGSFSTLEIQRTEQGDSAMYLCASSLKIVGGAEAFFGQGTRLTVV.

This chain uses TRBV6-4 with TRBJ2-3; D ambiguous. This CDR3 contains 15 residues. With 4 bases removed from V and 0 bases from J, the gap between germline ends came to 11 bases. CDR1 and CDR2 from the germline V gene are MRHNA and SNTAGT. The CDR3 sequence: CASSVGDASTDTQYF. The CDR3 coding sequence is TGTGCCAGCAGTGTGGGCGACGCTAGCACAGATACGCAGTATTTT.

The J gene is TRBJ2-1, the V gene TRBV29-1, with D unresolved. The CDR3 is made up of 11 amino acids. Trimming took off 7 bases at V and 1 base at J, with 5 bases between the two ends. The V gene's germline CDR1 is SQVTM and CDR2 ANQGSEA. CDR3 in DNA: TGCAGCGCCCGGTCCTACAATGAGCAGTTCTTC. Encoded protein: CSARSYNEQFF.

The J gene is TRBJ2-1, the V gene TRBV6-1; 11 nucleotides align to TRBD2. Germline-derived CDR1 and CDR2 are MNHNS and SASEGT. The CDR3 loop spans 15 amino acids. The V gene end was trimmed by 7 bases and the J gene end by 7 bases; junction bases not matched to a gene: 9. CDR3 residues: CASKVLAGVGNEQFF. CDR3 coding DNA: TGTGCCAGCAAGGTACTAGCGGGAGTCGGAAATGAGCAGTTCTTC.

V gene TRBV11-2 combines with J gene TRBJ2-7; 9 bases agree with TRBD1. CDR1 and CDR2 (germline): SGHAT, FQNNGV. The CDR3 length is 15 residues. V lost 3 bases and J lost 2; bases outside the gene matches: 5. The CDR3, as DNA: TGTGCCAGCAGCTTGCCGGGACAGGGAGCCTACGAGCAGTACTTC. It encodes CASSLPGQGAYEQYF.

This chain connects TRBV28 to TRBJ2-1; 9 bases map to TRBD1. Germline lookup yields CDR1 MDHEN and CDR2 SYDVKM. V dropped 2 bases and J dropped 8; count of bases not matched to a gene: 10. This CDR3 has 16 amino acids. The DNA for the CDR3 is TGTGCCAGCAGTTTACCCGGGACAGGGAGGCCCGATGAGCAGTTCTTC. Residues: CASSLPGTGRPDEQFF. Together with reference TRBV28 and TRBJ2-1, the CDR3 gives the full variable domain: DVKVTQSSRYLVKRTGEKVFLECVQDMDHENMFWYRQDPGLGLRLIYFSYDVKMKEKGDIPEGYSVSREKKERFSLILESASTNQTSMYLCASSLPGTGRPDEQFFGPGTRLTVL.

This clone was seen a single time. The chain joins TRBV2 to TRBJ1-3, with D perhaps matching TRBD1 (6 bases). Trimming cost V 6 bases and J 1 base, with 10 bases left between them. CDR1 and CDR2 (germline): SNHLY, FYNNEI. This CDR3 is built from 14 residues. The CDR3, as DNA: TGTGCCAGCAGAGACAGGACTTCTGGAAACACCATATATTTT. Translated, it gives CASRDRTSGNTIYF.

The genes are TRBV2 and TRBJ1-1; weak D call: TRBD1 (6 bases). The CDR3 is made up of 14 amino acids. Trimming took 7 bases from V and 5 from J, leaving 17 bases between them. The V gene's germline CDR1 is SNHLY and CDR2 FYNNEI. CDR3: CASNLKGGRTEAFF. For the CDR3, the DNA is TGTGCCAGCAACCTAAAGGGGGGACGGACTGAAGCTTTCTTT.

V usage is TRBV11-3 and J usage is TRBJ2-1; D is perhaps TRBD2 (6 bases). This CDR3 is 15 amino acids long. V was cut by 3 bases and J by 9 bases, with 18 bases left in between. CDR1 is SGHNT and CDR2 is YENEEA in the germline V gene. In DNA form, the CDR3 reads TGTGCCAGCAGCTTCCCGGGACTCGGAGGCGGTGAGCAGTTCTTC. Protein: CASSFPGLGGGEQFF.

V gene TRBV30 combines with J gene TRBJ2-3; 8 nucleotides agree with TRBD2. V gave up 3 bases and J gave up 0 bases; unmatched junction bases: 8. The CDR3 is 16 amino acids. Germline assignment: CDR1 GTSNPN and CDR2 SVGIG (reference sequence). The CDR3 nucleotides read TGTGCCTGGAGCTGGGGTCGGGAGGGGAGCACAGATACGCAGTATTTT. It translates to CAWSWGREGSTDTQYF.

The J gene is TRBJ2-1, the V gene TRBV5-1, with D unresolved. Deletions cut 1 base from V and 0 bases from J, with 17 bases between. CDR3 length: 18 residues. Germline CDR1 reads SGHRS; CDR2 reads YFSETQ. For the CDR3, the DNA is TGCGCCAGCAGCTTGTCCCTCGGCGGCTCAAGCTCCTACAATGAGCAGTTCTTC. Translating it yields CASSLSLGGSSSYNEQFF.

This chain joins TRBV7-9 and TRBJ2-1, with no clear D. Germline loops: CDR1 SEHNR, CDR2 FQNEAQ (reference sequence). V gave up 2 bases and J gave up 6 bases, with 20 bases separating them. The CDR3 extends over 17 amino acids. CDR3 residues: CASSLRASILNGNEQFF. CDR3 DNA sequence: TGTGCCAGCAGCTTACGGGCGTCTATCCTAAACGGCAATGAGCAGTTCTTC.

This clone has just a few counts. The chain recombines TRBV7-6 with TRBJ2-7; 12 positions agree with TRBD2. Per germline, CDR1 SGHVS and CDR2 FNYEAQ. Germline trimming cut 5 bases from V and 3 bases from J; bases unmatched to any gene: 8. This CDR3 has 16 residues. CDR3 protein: CASSPTGLAGHYEQYF. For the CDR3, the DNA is TGTGCCAGCAGCCCAACCGGACTAGCGGGACACTACGAGCAGTACTTC.

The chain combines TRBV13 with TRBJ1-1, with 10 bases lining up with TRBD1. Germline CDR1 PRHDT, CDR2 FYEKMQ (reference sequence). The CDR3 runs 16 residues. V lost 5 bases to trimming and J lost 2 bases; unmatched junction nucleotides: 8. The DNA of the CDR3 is TGTGCCAGCAGCCTCGGGACAGGGGCCTCCAACACTGAAGCTTTCTTT. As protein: CASSLGTGASNTEAFF.